The 22 T cell receptor beta chains reported below all come from one sample, sequenced in a study of T cell responses to AZD1222 COVID-19 vaccine. Data came from immunoSEQ multiplex PCR; TCRdb stores just in-frame clones and leaves some out. The data show 150,000 to 180,000 clones, 90% seen once. The source material was peripheral blood, sampled on day 0 of AZD1222 vaccination. The receptors derive from an adult in good health.

For this clone: A junction end diverges from the germline sequence, so it may reflect a read error. The J gene is TRBJ1-2, the V gene TRBV10-3; no reliable D call. Per germline, CDR1 ENHRY and CDR2 SYGVKD. This CDR3 comprises 12 residues. CDR3 nucleotides: TGTGCCATCGGGAGCCCCGGGTATGGCTACACCTTT. As protein: CAIGSPGYGYTF.

The chain employs TRBV19 and TRBJ2-1, with 12 bases aligning to TRBD2. In germline, CDR1 is LNHDA, CDR2 SQIVND (reference sequence). Germline trimming cut 7 bases from V and 5 bases from J; bases unmatched to any gene: 9. The CDR3 spans 16 residues. Written as DNA, the CDR3 is TGTGCCAGTACCGTGACTAGCGGGAGAATCAACAATGAGCAGTTCTTC. Amino acid sequence: CASTVTSGRINNEQFF. The full variable domain, with the rest looked up from reference TRBV19 and TRBJ2-1, is DGGITQSPKYLFRKEGQNVTLSCEQNLNHDAMYWYRQDPGQGLRLIYYSQIVNDFQKGDIAEGYSVSREKKESFPLTVTSAQKNPTAFYLCASTVTSGRINNEQFFGPGTRLTVL.

This clone was seen only a few times. This chain joins TRBV28 and TRBJ1-5; D possibly corresponds to TRBD1 (6 bases). CDR3 length: 15 amino acids. V dropped 4 bases and J dropped 6 bases, with 16 bases sitting between them. Germline loops: CDR1 MDHEN, CDR2 SYDVKM. CDR3 residues: CASSSSGAGGQPQHF. The CDR3 coding sequence is TGTGCCAGCAGTTCATCAGGGGCCGGGGGTCAGCCCCAGCATTTT.

This chain connects TRBV2 to TRBJ2-7; 14 bases align to TRBD2. The CDR3 covers 16 residues. V lost 7 bases, J lost 7 bases, and 12 bases stayed unmatched. Germline CDR1 is SNHLY and CDR2 is FYNNEI. CDR3 region: CASKAVGLAGVGEQYF. DNA for the CDR3: TGTGCCAGCAAGGCGGTGGGACTAGCGGGAGTAGGGGAGCAGTACTTC.

The V call is TRBV6-4, the J call TRBJ1-2, with D uncertain. CDR1 and CDR2 (germline): MRHNA, SNTAGT. V gave up 5 bases and J gave up 3 bases, with 16 bases separating them. CDR3 length: 15 amino acids. The DNA for the CDR3 is TGTGCCAGCAGTCCGGGCCACGGACCGCACTATGGCTACACCTTC. This gives the protein CASSPGHGPHYGYTF.

J is TRBJ2-7 and V is TRBV4-3, with no clear D. CDR3 length: 13 residues. Trimming took off 1 base at V and 3 bases at J, with 7 bases between the two ends. Germline V gene lookup returns CDR1 LGHNA and CDR2 YSLEER. CDR3 DNA sequence: TGCGCCAGCAGCCAAGGACTCCACTACGAGCAGTACTTC. As protein: CASSQGLHYEQYF.

V gene TRBV9 combines with J gene TRBJ2-7; TRBD2 might be the D (6 bases). The V end was cut by 0 bases, the J end by 6 bases, with 16 bases between. Germline values: CDR1 SGDLS, CDR2 YYNGEE. CDR3 size: 15 residues. The CDR3 coding sequence is TGTGCCAGCAGCGTAGACGGCAGCGGTAGCGGCGAGCAGTACTTC. The encoded protein is CASSVDGSGSGEQYF.

About this clone: A junction end diverges from the germline sequence, so it may reflect a read error. The rearrangement links TRBV5-4 to TRBJ1-1; D possibly corresponds to TRBD1 (5 bases). Germline CDR1 is SGHNT and CDR2 is YYREEE (reference sequence). The CDR3 loop spans 13 amino acids. CDR3 coding DNA: TGTGCCAGCACCTTGGCAGGAGGGGCTGAAGCTTTCTTT. It codes for CASTLAGGAEAFF.

The chain uses TRBV18 and TRBJ1-2, with D tentatively TRBD1 (6 bases). Trimming took off 3 bases at V and 4 bases at J, with 9 bases between the two ends. This CDR3 has 13 amino acids. CDR1 is KGHSH, CDR2 LQKENI, per germline. The CDR3 sequence: CASSPGQPYGYTF. In nucleotides, the CDR3 is TGTGCCAGCTCACCGGGACAACCCTATGGCTACACCTTC.

The gene calls are TRBV28 and TRBJ2-6, with a possible D match to TRBD1 (5 bases). The V gene lost 3 bases and the J gene lost 0 bases, with 12 bases spanning the gap. This CDR3 comprises 17 residues. Per germline, CDR1 MDHEN and CDR2 SYDVKM. The CDR3 region has the DNA TGTGCCAGCAGTTTTAAGACAGAAAGCTCTGGGGCCAACGTCCTGACTTTC. It codes for CASSFKTESSGANVLTF. The full variable domain, in which reference TRBV28 and TRBJ2-6 provide the parts outside the CDR3, is DVKVTQSSRYLVKRTGEKVFLECVQDMDHENMFWYRQDPGLGLRLIYFSYDVKMKEKGDIPEGYSVSREKKERFSLILESASTNQTSMYLCASSFKTESSGANVLTFGAGSRLTVL.

This clone appeared a few times. J is TRBJ2-2 and V is TRBV6-2 or TRBV6-3, with D perhaps matching TRBD1 (5 bases). Per the germline V gene, CDR1 is MNHEY and CDR2 is SVGEGT. V was trimmed by 5 bases and J by 3 bases, leaving 7 bases between them. There are 13 residues in the CDR3. The CDR3 DNA follows: TGTGCCAGCAGTGTCAGGGACACCGGGGAGCTGTTTTTT. Its protein is CASSVRDTGELFF.

The chain links TRBV27 to TRBJ1-2; unclear D gene. V was cut by 0 bases and J by 9 bases, with 14 bases left in between. Looked up from germline, CDR1 is MNHEY and CDR2 is SMNVEV (reference sequence). The CDR3 consists of 14 residues. The CDR3 DNA reads as TGTGCCAGCAGTTTATCGAAAAGCACACAACGCTACACCTTC. It is translated as CASSLSKSTQRYTF.

This clone was counted a single time. This chain connects TRBV27 to TRBJ1-3, with 8 bases lining up with TRBD1. After removal of 10 bases from V and 3 bases from J, the junction contained 11 bases not matched to a gene. The CDR3 extends over 15 amino acids. CDR1 is MNHEY and CDR2 is SMNVEV in the germline V gene (reference sequence). The CDR3 region has the DNA TGTGCCACCAGACAGGGGTTAAACCTTGGAAACACCATATATTTT. This translates into CATRQGLNLGNTIYF.

The chain employs TRBV28 and TRBJ1-2; D unclear. The length of the CDR3 is 14 residues. Germline assignment: CDR1 MDHEN and CDR2 SYDVKM. Between the trimmed V and J ends, which lost 2 bases and 0 bases, there was a span of 7 bases. CDR3 protein: CASSLVQPNYGYTF. CDR3 DNA: TGTGCCAGCAGTTTAGTACAGCCTAACTATGGCTACACCTTC.

The chain is built from TRBV28 and TRBJ2-7, with no clear D. This CDR3 comprises 14 residues. V lost 6 bases and J 1 base, leaving 13 bases between the germline ends. Germline V gives CDR1 MDHEN, CDR2 SYDVKM. CDR3 protein: CASSPISVSYEQYF. The CDR3 DNA is TGTGCCAGCAGCCCAATATCGGTGTCCTACGAGCAGTACTTC.

The chain joins TRBV9 to TRBJ1-2; weak D call: TRBD1 (6 bases). This CDR3 comprises 14 residues. Germline V gene data show CDR1 as SGDLS and CDR2 as YYNGEE. Deletions cut 0 bases from V and 0 bases from J, with 6 bases between. In DNA, the CDR3 is TGTGCCAGCAGCGTAGGGGACACTAACTATGGCTACACCTTC. It specifies CASSVGDTNYGYTF.

The V call is TRBV7-3, the J call TRBJ1-1, with D possibly matching TRBD1 (5 bases). The ends were cut back, 5 bases at V and 3 bases at J, with 13 bases in the middle. The CDR3 consists of 14 residues. Germline loops: CDR1 SGHTA, CDR2 FQGTGA. The DNA of the CDR3 is TGTGCCAGCAGCGCAACAGGTGGCGACACTGAAGCTTTCTTT. Its translation is CASSATGGDTEAFF.

The chain employs TRBV7-7 and TRBJ2-2; D call uncertain. The germline CDR1 and CDR2 sequences are SSHAT and FNYEAQ (reference sequence). CDR3 length equals 16 residues. V shed 4 bases and J shed 0 bases, with 12 bases lying between them. The CDR3: CASSSYGPTNTGELFF. The CDR3 region has the DNA TGTGCCAGCAGCTCCTACGGACCAACGAACACCGGGGAGCTGTTTTTT.

The chain has TRBV19 and TRBJ1-2; unclear D gene. Trimming shortened V by 3 bases and J by 1 base, and 6 bases separated the two germline ends. The CDR3 has 13 residues. CDR1 LNHDA and CDR2 SQIVND come from the germline V gene (reference sequence). The CDR3, as DNA: TGTGCCAGTAGTATTAGCCTTAACTATGGCTACACCTTC. This codes for CASSISLNYGYTF.

This chain joins TRBV5-4 and TRBJ2-1; tentatively, D is TRBD2 (6 bases). V was trimmed by 4 bases and J by 5 bases, leaving 13 bases between them. Looked up from germline, CDR1 is SGHNT and CDR2 is YYREEE (reference sequence). CDR3 length equals 14 residues. The CDR3 sequence is CASSESGLNNEQFF. CDR3 coding DNA: TGTGCCAGCAGCGAGAGTGGACTAAACAATGAGCAGTTCTTC.

V and J are TRBV7-2 and TRBJ2-7; 8 bases align to TRBD1. The trim removed 2 bases at V and 4 bases at J, leaving 10 bases unmatched. The length of the CDR3 is 16 residues. Germline V gene lookup returns CDR1 SGHTA and CDR2 FQGNSA. CDR3 in DNA: TGTGCCAGCAGCTTAACGTGGGACAGGCGAGTATACGAGCAGTACTTC. Residues: CASSLTWDRRVYEQYF.

The V and J genes are TRBV28 and TRBJ1-4, with 7 bases fitting TRBD1. Germline lookup yields CDR1 MDHEN and CDR2 SYDVKM. The CDR3 totals 19 residues. The ends lost 5 bases at V and 0 bases at J; junction bases unmatched: 15. Written as DNA, the CDR3 is TGTGCCAGCAGTCGGCCGCGGGACAGCCTCCGGGCAACTAATGAAAAACTGTTTTTT. Its protein is CASSRPRDSLRATNEKLFF.